This T cell receptor (beta chain) was recorded in a study of CD8 T cells in Susac syndrome. Reverse transcription of 0.5 to 1 ug RNA was performed with random hexamers. An immunoSEQ multiplex PCR amplified TCR beta CDR3 over 54 Vbeta and 13 Jbeta. TCRdb used MiXCR to reprocess the immunoSEQ multiplex PCR reads, holding one entry per CDR3 protein. The sample yields 200,000 to 250,000 distinct CDR3 sequences, 95% seen once. Sequencing of TCR beta was performed on blood CD8+ T cells and on blood CD4+ T cells. Isolation of CD8+ and CD4+ T cells was performed negatively, whereas enrichment of TEMRA cells was done by FACS. The CDR3 is made up of 11 amino acids. The V gene lost 8 bases and the J gene lost 3 bases, with 5 bases spanning the gap.

The V call is TRBV12-3 or TRBV12-4, the J call TRBJ2-1; no reliable D call. The TCR comes from a human donor with multiple sclerosis. Source material: CD4+ T cells from PBMCs. CDR3 protein: CASQVYNEQFF. The DNA for the CDR3 is TGTGCCAGCCAAGTCTACAATGAGCAGTTCTTC.